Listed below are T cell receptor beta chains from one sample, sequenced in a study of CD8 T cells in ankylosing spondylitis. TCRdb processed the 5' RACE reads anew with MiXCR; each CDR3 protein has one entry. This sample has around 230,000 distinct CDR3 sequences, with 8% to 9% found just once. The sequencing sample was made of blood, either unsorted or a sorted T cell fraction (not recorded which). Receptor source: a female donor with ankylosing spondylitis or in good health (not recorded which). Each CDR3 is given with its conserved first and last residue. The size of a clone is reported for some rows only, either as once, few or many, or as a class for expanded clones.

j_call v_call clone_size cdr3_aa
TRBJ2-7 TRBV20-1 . CSARPIGLGEQYF
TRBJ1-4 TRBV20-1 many CSAPWTGGEGKLFF
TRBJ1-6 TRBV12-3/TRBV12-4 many CASSFKGVPSPLHF
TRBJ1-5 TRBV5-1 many CASSLEGPGSSNQPQHF
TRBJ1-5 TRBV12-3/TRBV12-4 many CASSQHTGAGDQPQHF
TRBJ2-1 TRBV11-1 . CASSSSSNEQFF
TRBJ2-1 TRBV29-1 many CSGGTSGGNEQFF
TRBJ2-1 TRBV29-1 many CSLLGLAGGPPYNEQFF
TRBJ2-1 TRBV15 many CATSRVTGPYNEQFF
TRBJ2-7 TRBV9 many CASSVGRGGYEQYF
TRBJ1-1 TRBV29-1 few CSVERDRVTEAFF
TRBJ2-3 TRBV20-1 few CSAIPRDQPGDTQYF
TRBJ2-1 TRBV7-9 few CASSADMNEQFF
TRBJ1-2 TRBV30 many CAWSVLGRNYGYTF
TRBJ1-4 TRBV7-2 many CASSLSRGREKLFF
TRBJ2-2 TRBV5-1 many CASTTDRAFGELFF
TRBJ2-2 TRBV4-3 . CASSQDLTSGELFF
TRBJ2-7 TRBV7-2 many CASSPAAAGDHYEQYF
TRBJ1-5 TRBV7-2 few CASSLARGSDQPQHF
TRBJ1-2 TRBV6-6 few CASSQDRVGYGYTF
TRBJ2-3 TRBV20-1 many CSAREWTDTQYF
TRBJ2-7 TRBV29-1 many CSVEPGQGGDEQYF
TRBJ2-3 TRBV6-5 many CASSSGRTYRTDTQYF
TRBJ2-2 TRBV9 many CASSVFGGELFF
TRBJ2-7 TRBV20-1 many CSARQLLAGINYEQYF
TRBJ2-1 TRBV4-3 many CASSQGVSGPEQFF
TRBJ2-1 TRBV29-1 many CSVEDLQIAYNEQFF
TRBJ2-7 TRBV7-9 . CASSSTSGTYEQYF
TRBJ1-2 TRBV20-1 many CSADDSYGYTF
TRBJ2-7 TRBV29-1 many CSVEVSGDEQYF
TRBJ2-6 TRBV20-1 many CSGLGGSLSGANVLTF
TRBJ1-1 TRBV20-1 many CSAREQGVSRYTEAFF
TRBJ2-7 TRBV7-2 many CASSLAGDSSYEQYF
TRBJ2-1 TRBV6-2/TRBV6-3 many CASSPAQFF
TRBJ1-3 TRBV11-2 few CASSLLLGIGNTIYF
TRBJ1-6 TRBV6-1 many CASTGRRGNSPLHF
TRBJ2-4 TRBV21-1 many CASSKGGPSGRTRAKNIQYF
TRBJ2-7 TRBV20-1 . CSAHERGWYEQYF
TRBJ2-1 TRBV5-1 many CASSLNPHPSYNEQFF
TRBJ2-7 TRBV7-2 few CASSPPGTLTYEQYF
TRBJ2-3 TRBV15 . CGILGASTDTQYF
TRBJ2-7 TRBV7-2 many CASSVGRLYEQYF
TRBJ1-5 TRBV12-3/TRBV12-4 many CASSPGTEINQPQHF
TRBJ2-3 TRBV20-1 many CSAQQEGGTDTQYF
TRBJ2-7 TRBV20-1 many CSASVPGFSDEQYF
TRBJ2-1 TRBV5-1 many CASSLPGLGLGNEQFF
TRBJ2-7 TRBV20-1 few CSAREGASGIKQYF
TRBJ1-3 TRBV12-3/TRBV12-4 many CASRGGGNTIYF
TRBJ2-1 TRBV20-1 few CSARALGTYNEQFF
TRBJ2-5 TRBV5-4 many CASGQGTSGVQETQYF
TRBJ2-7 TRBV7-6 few CASSLMSGVIHEQYF